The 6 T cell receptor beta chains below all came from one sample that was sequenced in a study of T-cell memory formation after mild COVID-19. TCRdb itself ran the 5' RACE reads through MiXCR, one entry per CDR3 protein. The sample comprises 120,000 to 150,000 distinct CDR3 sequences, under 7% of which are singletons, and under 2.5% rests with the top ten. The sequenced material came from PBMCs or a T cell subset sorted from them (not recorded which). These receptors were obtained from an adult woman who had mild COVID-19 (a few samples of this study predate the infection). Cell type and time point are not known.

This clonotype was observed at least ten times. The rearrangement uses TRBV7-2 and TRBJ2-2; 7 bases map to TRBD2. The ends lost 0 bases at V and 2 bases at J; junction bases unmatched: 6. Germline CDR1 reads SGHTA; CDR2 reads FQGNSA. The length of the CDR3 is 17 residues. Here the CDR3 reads CASSLAGLAVNTGELFF. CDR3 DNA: TGTGCCAGCAGCTTAGCGGGGCTAGCGGTCAACACCGGGGAGCTGTTTTTT.

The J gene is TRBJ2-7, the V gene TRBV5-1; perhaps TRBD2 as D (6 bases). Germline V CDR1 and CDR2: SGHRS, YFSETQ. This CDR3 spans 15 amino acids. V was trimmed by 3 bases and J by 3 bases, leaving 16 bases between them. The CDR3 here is CASSYGGGDDYEQYF. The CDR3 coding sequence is TGCGCCAGCAGCTATGGTGGCGGGGACGACTACGAGCAGTACTTC.

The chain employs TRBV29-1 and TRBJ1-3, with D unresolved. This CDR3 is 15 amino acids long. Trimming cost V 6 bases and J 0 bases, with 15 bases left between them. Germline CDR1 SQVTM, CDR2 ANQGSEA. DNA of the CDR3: TGCAGCGTACGGATGGGTCAGAGCTCTGGAAACACCATATATTTT. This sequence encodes CSVRMGQSSGNTIYF.

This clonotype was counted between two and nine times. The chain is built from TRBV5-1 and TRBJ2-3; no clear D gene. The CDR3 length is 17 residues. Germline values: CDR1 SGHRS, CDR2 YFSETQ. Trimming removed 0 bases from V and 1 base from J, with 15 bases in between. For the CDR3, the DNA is TGCGCCAGCAGCTTGGCCGAGGTTCGAGTCGGCACAGATACGCAGTATTTT. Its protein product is CASSLAEVRVGTDTQYF.

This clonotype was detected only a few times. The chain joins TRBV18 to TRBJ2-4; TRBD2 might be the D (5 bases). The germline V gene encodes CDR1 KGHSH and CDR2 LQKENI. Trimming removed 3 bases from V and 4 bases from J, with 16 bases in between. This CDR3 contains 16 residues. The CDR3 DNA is TGTGCCAGCTCACCCGGGGTGACTTTTCCGAAAAACATTCAGTACTTC. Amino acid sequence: CASSPGVTFPKNIQYF.

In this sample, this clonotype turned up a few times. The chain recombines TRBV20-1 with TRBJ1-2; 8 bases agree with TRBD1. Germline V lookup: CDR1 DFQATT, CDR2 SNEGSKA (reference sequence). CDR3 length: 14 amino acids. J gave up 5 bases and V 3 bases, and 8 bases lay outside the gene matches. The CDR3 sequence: CSASSGTGLYGYTF. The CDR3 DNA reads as TGCAGTGCTAGTTCGGGGACAGGATTATATGGCTACACCTTC.